This T cell receptor beta chain was captured in a study of shared clonotypes between healthy human individuals. Study overall: The study drew on two women and a few men aged 18 to 49 as donors. Per-donor plates numbered three CD4 naive, three CD4 memory, two CD8 naive and one CD8 memory. Study-level results: Naive subsets tended to show greater estimated richness than memory subsets.

Some 32,000 T cell genomes, or roughly 180 ng DNA, went into the sorted-subset replicate PCRs. The repertoire was sequenced with immunoSEQ multiplex PCR; TCRdb's copy has only in-frame clones and lacks some. The sample includes about 2.1 million clones, about 93% of them seen just once. On this clone: Its antigen is as yet unknown. The same CDR3 also results from other DNA sequences found in this sample.

CD8 cells regarded as naive lacked CD45RO, were positively chosen for CCR7, and omitted terminally differentiated effector memory CD45RA+ cells. Germline CDR1 SGHTA, CDR2 FQGTGA. The CDR3 has 15 residues. V was clipped by 5 bases and J by 4 bases, with 18 bases between them. The chain couples TRBV7-3 to TRBJ2-7; TRBD1 might be the D (8 bases). The TCR was taken from a man younger than 35 in good health. Some clones in this sample may be carry-over from other donors' samples. The sample was naive CD8+ T cells from PBMCs. The CDR3 loop reads CASSPGGQGAYEQYF. The CDR3 DNA reads as TGTGCCAGCAGCCCCGGGGGGCAGGGGGCGTACGAGCAGTACTTC. The whole variable domain, remainder taken from reference TRBV7-3 and TRBJ2-7, is GAGVSQTPSNKVTEKGKYVELRCDPISGHTALYWYRQSLGQGPEFLIYFQGTGAADDSGLPNDRFFAVRPEGSVSTLKIQRTERGDSAVYLCASSPGGQGAYEQYFGPGTRLTVT.